The 17 T cell receptor beta chains given below trace back to one sample, sequenced in a study of CD8 T cells in ankylosing spondylitis (dated by TCRdb to 2015 to 2018). Receptor amplification or capture employed 5' RACE. TCRdb records Illumina HiSeq 2500 as the sequencer. The public reads were quality trimmed at Q25 with fastp and then assembled into clones with MiXCR by TCRdb, keeping productive beta chains. Entries that share a CDR3 protein sequence are merged under the most common genes and DNA. Present in this sample are around 30,000 distinct CDR3 sequences, about 7% of which were seen just once. Of the sample, 10% is held by the ten largest clones. Sequences were obtained from blood, either unsorted or a sorted T cell fraction (not recorded which). These receptors originate from a male donor with ankylosing spondylitis or in good health (not recorded which).

This rearrangement joins TRBV9 to TRBJ1-2; D is undetermined. Germline V gives CDR1 SGDLS, CDR2 YYNGEE. The CDR3 covers 15 residues. Between the trimmed V and J ends, which lost 0 bases and 5 bases, there was a span of 14 bases. CDR3: CASSVDDTLEYGYTF. CDR3 nucleotides: TGTGCCAGCAGCGTAGATGACACCCTGGAATATGGCTACACCTTC.

This clonotype showed up many times. The chain carries TRBV5-1 and TRBJ2-4; D is unresolved. Trimming stripped 0 bases from V and 15 bases from J, with 16 bases between. The CDR3 is 13 amino acids. CDR1 and CDR2 (germline): SGHRS, YFSETQ. The CDR3 DNA reads as TGCGCCAGCAGCTTGGACCCACAGTCTACCAGGTACTTC. Translation: CASSLDPQSTRYF. Combining the CDR3 with reference TRBV5-1 and TRBJ2-4 gives the whole variable domain KAGVTQTPRYLIKTRGQQVTLSCSPISGHRSVSWYQQTPGQGLQFLFEYFSETQRNKGNFPGRFSGRQFSNSRSEMNVSTLELGDSALYLCASSLDPQSTRYFGAGTRLSVL.

Of note for this clonotype: Possible read error: a much larger clone is one base away. The chain couples TRBV5-1 to TRBJ2-1; 13 bases agree with TRBD2. In germline, CDR1 is SGHRS, CDR2 YFSETQ. Trimming took 4 bases from V and 6 from J; bases not matched to a gene: 4. There are 15 residues in the CDR3. In DNA form, the CDR3 reads TGCGCCAGCAGCCTTGGACTAGCGGGAGTCAATGAGCAGTTCTTC. This sequence encodes CASSLGLAGVNEQFF.

This clonotype was counted ten times or more. V usage is TRBV20-1 and J usage is TRBJ2-7; maybe TRBD2 (5 bases). The CDR3 has 12 amino acids. V was clipped by 0 bases and J by 11 bases, with 14 bases between them. The germline CDR1 and CDR2 sequences are DFQATT and SNEGSKA (reference sequence). CDR3 nucleotides: TGCAGTGCTAGAGATGGAGGCAGAAGGGAGTACTTC. This gives the protein CSARDGGRREYF.

This clonotype has only a few counts. V and J are TRBV12-3 or TRBV12-4 and TRBJ1-1, with D unclear. V lost 5 bases, J lost 3 bases, and 4 bases lay in between. The length of the CDR3 is 11 residues. The CDR3 loop reads CASSLYTEAFF. The CDR3, as DNA: TGTGCCAGCAGTCTGTACACTGAAGCTTTCTTT.

This clonotype was counted at least ten times. The genes are TRBV9 and TRBJ2-4, with unresolved D. This CDR3 comprises 14 residues. Trimming took off 3 bases at V and 1 base at J, with 8 bases between the two ends. Germline V CDR1 and CDR2: SGDLS, YYNGEE. The CDR3, as DNA: TGTGCCAGCAGCGCCCGTGGGGCCAAAAACATTCAGTACTTC. This translates into CASSARGAKNIQYF. Looking up the rest from reference TRBV9 and TRBJ2-4 gives the full variable domain: DSGVTQTPKHLITATGQRVTLRCSPRSGDLSVYWYQQSLDQGLQFLIQYYNGEERAKGNILERFSAQQFPDLHSELNLSSLELGDSALYFCASSARGAKNIQYFGAGTRLSVL.

In this sample, this clonotype turned up many times. J is TRBJ1-2 and V is TRBV28; D is possibly TRBD1 (5 bases). The CDR3 covers 14 residues. Per the germline V gene, CDR1 is MDHEN and CDR2 is SYDVKM. Deletions cut 6 bases from V and 5 bases from J, with 16 bases between. Written as DNA, the CDR3 is TGTGCCAGCAGCGGAAGGGGTCGGTGGTATGGCTACACCTTC. Its translation is CASSGRGRWYGYTF.

This clonotype appeared many times. The genes are TRBV10-3 and TRBJ1-1; TRBD1 matches 7 bases. V gave up 4 bases and J gave up 3 bases; unmatched junction bases: 5. The V gene's germline CDR1 is ENHRY and CDR2 SYGVKD. The CDR3 runs to 14 residues. The CDR3 nucleotides are TGTGCCATCAGTGGACAGGGTGGGGACACTGAAGCTTTCTTT. Protein: CAISGQGGDTEAFF.

This clonotype was counted a few times. The chain links TRBV20-1 to TRBJ1-2; 11 bases map to TRBD1. Germline V gives CDR1 DFQATT, CDR2 SNEGSKA (reference sequence). Trimming took 6 bases from V and 14 from J; bases not matched to a gene: 14. The CDR3 contains 13 residues. The DNA of the CDR3 is TGCAGTGCCCAGATGAACCGGGACAGGGGGGTTACCTTC. This gives the protein CSAQMNRDRGVTF.

This clonotype was detected ten times or more. The chain has TRBV4-1 and TRBJ2-1; 12 bases line up with TRBD2. The V segment lost 4 bases and the J segment 2 bases; nucleotides outside the gene matches: 12. CDR1 is MGHRA and CDR2 is YSYEKL in the germline V gene. The CDR3 has 19 amino acids. The CDR3 DNA follows: TGCGCCAGCAGCCCGCATCTAGCGGGAGGGCCGAGGGCCTACAATGAGCAGTTCTTC. Translating it yields CASSPHLAGGPRAYNEQFF.

The chain is built from TRBV12-3 or TRBV12-4 and TRBJ2-1, with TRBD2 matching 12 bases. The ends lost 8 bases at V and 10 bases at J; junction bases unmatched: 9. The CDR3 is made up of 14 amino acids. The CDR3 coding sequence is TGTGCCAGCCTTCGACTAGCGGGAGTGGGAGAGCAGTTCTTC. It is translated as CASLRLAGVGEQFF.

This clonotype occurred many times. The CDR3 protein is CSVAVGEKLFF. The CDR3 DNA is TGCAGCGTTGCCGTGGGCGAAAAACTGTTTTTT. The chain is built from TRBV29-1 and TRBJ1-4; no reliable D call. The CDR3 has 11 amino acids. The V gene's germline CDR1 is SQVTM and CDR2 ANQGSEA. V was trimmed by 4 bases and J by 8 bases, leaving 8 bases between them.

At least ten counts were recorded for this clonotype. This rearrangement joins TRBV6-1 to TRBJ2-2, with 7 bases identical to TRBD2. The CDR3 consists of 16 residues. The germline CDR1 and CDR2 sequences are MNHNS and SASEGT. Unmatched junction bases numbered 8, after V lost 5 bases and J lost 2 bases. The CDR3 protein is CASSPRWEGNTGELFF. In nucleotides, the CDR3 is TGTGCCAGCAGTCCCCGGTGGGAGGGTAACACCGGGGAGCTGTTTTTT.

This clonotype appeared a few times. The rearrangement uses TRBV29-1 and TRBJ2-5; D is undetermined. V lost 6 bases to trimming and J lost 3 bases, with 17 bases between them. Looked up from germline, CDR1 is SQVTM and CDR2 is ANQGSEA. The CDR3 spans 14 residues. The CDR3 region has the DNA TGCAGCGTCAACCTCCCCACAGTCGAAGAGACCCAGTACTTC. Protein: CSVNLPTVEETQYF.

There are many counts of this clonotype. The chain couples TRBV7-8 to TRBJ2-5, with D possibly TRBD1 on 6 matching bases. Germline lookup yields CDR1 SGHVS and CDR2 FQNEAQ. The CDR3 is made up of 15 amino acids. V was shortened by 5 bases and J by 3 bases, with 16 bases between the two germline ends. The CDR3 region has the DNA TGTGCCAGCAGCCACGCCGGGACAAAAAAAGAGACCCAGTACTTC. The encoded protein is CASSHAGTKKETQYF.

This clonotype was found many times. The V and J genes are TRBV3-1 and TRBJ2-7; 16 nucleotides match TRBD2. The length of the CDR3 is 15 residues. Germline values: CDR1 LGHDT, CDR2 YNNKEL (reference sequence). J was trimmed by 5 bases and V by 3 bases; bases with no gene match: 1. As DNA, the CDR3 is TGTGCCAGCAGCCAGGGACTAGCGGGAGGGGACGAGCAGTACTTC. Translated, it gives CASSQGLAGGDEQYF.

This clonotype has more than one count but fewer than ten. The rearrangement uses TRBV7-9 and TRBJ2-7; 7 bases fit TRBD1. Looked up from germline, CDR1 is SEHNR and CDR2 is FQNEAQ (reference sequence). Trimming took 0 bases from V and 3 from J; bases not matched to a gene: 5. The CDR3 runs to 15 residues. CDR3 in DNA: TGTGCCAGCAGCTTAGCCCCCGCAGGGGGCTACGAGCAGTACTTC. Translated: CASSLAPAGGYEQYF.